The present entry profiles one TCR beta chain with its context. Someone with COVID-19 had been met by exposed participants within 2 weeks before study entry. The sample originates from a study of blood T cell repertoires in COVID-19. The length of the CDR3 is 15 residues. The germline V and J ends were trimmed by 3 bases and 3 bases, with 15 bases remaining between them. CDR1 KGHSH and CDR2 LQKENI come from the germline V gene. Using immunoSEQ multiplex PCR, the repertoire was profiled, and TCRdb retains in-frame clones only, with some absent. Here the sample spans fewer than 150,000 clones, roughly four fifths being singletons.

The sequence was collected from a young woman who had been exposed to COVID-19. Sequencing was carried out using PBMCs or T cells enriched from blood (not recorded which). The V call is TRBV18, the J call TRBJ2-7; D is perhaps TRBD1 (5 bases). The CDR3 is CASSPSQGVNYEQYF. CDR3 coding DNA: TGTGCCAGCTCACCGTCTCAAGGGGTGAACTACGAGCAGTACTTC.